These T cell receptor beta chains were read from a single sample in a study of T cells in Graves' hyperthyroidism and ophthalmopathy. TCRdb passed the multiplex PCR reads through MiXCR, listing each CDR3 protein once. This sample has a few hundred thousand distinct CDR3 sequences, with 15% to 17% found just once. The sequencing input was blood. The source of these receptors is a woman in her late teens or twenties with Graves' hyperthyroidism. Each CDR3 is given with its conserved first and last residue. D genes are given only for firm matches. A clone size is listed for some rows: how often the clone was seen (once, few, many), or a class if it is expanded.

abundance	d_gene	v_gene	j_gene	CDR3aa	CDR3nt
many	.	TRBV20-1	TRBJ1-1	CSAAGARGTEAFF	TGCAGTGCCGCCGGGGCTCGGGGCACTGAAGCTTTCTTT
few	TRBD2	TRBV7-9	TRBJ2-3	CASSLGTSGRTDTQYF	TGTGCCAGCAGCTTGGGGACTAGCGGTAGAACAGATACGCAGTATTTT
.	TRBD2	TRBV20-1	TRBJ2-3	CSTRQPGLAVLYTDTQYF	TGCAGTACTAGGCAACCCGGACTAGCGGTCCTATACACAGATACGCAGTATTTT
many	.	TRBV19	TRBJ2-2	CASSIGTVNTGELFF	TGTGCCAGTAGCATCGGGACGGTTAACACCGGGGAGCTGTTTTTT
.	.	TRBV7-2	TRBJ1-1	CASSLAIEAFF	TGTGCCAGCAGCTTAGCTATTGAAGCTTTCTTT
few	TRBD2	TRBV6-1	TRBJ2-1	CATSEGPSGYNEQFF	TGTGCCACCAGTGAAGGGCCTAGCGGATACAATGAGCAGTTCTTC
.	TRBD2	TRBV6-2/TRBV6-3	TRBJ2-5	CASSSILYVAGVQETQYF	TGTGCCAGCAGCTCTATCCTCTACGTTGCGGGAGTTCAAGAGACCCAGTACTTC
many	.	TRBV6-1	TRBJ2-7	CASSTRDEQYF	TGTGCCAGCAGCACGAGGGACGAGCAGTACTTC
few	.	TRBV7-9	TRBJ1-4	CASSLGSQRTNEKLFF	TGTGCCAGCAGCTTAGGATCCCAGAGAACTAATGAAAAACTGTTTTTT
many	TRBD1	TRBV5-1	TRBJ1-1	CASSWGQGQAFF	TGCGCCAGCAGCTGGGGACAGGGGCAAGCTTTCTTT
many	TRBD2	TRBV6-1	TRBJ2-3	CASSEGGTSGLENTDTQYF	TGTGCCAGCAGTGAAGGGGGGACTAGCGGACTGGAAAACACAGATACGCAGTATTTT